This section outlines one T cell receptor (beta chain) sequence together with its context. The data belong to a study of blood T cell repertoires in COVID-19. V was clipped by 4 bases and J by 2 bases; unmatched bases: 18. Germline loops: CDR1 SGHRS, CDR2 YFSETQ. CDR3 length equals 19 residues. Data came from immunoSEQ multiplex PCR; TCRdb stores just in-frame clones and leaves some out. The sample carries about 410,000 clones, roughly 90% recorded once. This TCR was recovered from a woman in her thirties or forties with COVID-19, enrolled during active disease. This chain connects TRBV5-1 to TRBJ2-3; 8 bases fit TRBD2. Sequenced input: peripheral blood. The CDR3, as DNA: TGCGCCAGCAGCGGAGGCATGGGCGGGAGGCCGTTAATCACAGATACGCAGTATTTT. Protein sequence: CASSGGMGGRPLITDTQYF.